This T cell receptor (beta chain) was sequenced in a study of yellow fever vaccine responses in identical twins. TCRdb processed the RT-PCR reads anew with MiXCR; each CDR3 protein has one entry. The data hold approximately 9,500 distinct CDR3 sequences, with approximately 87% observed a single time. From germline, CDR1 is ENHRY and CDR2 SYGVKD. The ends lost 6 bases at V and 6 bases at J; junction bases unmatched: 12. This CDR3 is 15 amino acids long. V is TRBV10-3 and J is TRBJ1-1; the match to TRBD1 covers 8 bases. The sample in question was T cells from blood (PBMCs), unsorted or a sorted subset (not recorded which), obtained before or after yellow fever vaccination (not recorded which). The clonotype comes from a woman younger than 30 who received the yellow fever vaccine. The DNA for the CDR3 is TGTGCCATCAGGGACAGGGTAGAAAGTTCGGCTGAAGCTTTCTTT. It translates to CAIRDRVESSAEAFF.